This entry describes one T cell receptor (beta chain). The data derive from a study of T cells in Graves' hyperthyroidism and ophthalmopathy. CDR1 is MNHEY and CDR2 is SMNVEV in the germline V gene (reference sequence). With 5 bases clipped from V and 0 bases from J, the junction kept 3 bases outside the gene matches. The CDR3 is made up of 15 amino acids. RNA transcripts yielded amplified TCR beta CDR3 regions. During a first-round RT-PCR of the TCR CDR3, the HTBI primer set was used. Using its own MiXCR run on the multiplex PCR reads, TCRdb lists one record per CDR3 protein. Of roughly 630,000 distinct CDR3 sequences in the sample, 15% to 19% were seen once.

The receptor's source is a woman in her 30s with Graves' hyperthyroidism. Source material: blood. This chain uses TRBV27 with TRBJ1-3; 8 bases align to TRBD1. The DNA for the CDR3 is TGTGCCAGCAGTCGCACAGGGGGCTCTGGAAACACCATATATTTT. Translating it yields CASSRTGGSGNTIYF.